This TCR beta chain was identified in a study of T cells in Graves' hyperthyroidism and ophthalmopathy. V lost 6 bases and J 2 bases, leaving 11 bases between the germline ends. The germline V gene encodes CDR1 MNHEY and CDR2 SMNVEV (reference sequence). The CDR3 consists of 13 residues. RNA transcripts gave rise to amplified TCR beta CDR3 regions. A set of HTBI primers served as the primers for a first-round RT-PCR of the TCR CDR3. TCRdb fed the multiplex PCR reads into MiXCR, producing one record per CDR3 protein. The profile shows roughly 240,000 distinct CDR3 sequences, about 15% of them singletons. This clonotype was found many times.

The gene calls are TRBV27 and TRBJ2-7; D perhaps matches TRBD2 (5 bases). Sample: blood. The clonotype was recovered from a woman aged 18-29 years with Graves' ophthalmopathy. CDR3 DNA: TGTGCCAGCAGCTGGGGAGAGACCTACGAGCAGTACTTC. Amino acid sequence: CASSWGETYEQYF.